The TCR beta chain described here comes from a study of beta chain features in type 1 diabetes. Study-level information: Age, gender, cell numbers and subset yield matched between patients and controls. Regarding the study as a whole: PCR might show a preference for shorter templates, equally across patients and controls.

Via CD45RO/CCR7/CD25/CD127/CD95/CD27, cells of the CD4+ naive, central memory, regulatory and stem cell-like memory subsets were sorted. The V end was cut by 3 bases, the J end by 7 bases, with 22 bases between. This CDR3 comprises 16 residues. CDR1 SGDLS and CDR2 YYNGEE come from the germline V gene. Sequencing targeted expressed TCRB transcripts, as all isolated RNA had been reverse transcribed. Profiled with immunoSEQ multiplex PCR; TCRdb holds only in-frame clones, not every one. The sample records roughly 300,000 clones, 6.5% to 10% being singletons. Worth noting for this clone: The antigen is undetermined.

Sequenced: central memory CD4+ T cells from blood. V and J are TRBV9 and TRBJ1-1; possibly TRBD1 for D (5 bases). The receptor was derived from a woman in her late teens or twenties in good health. The CDR3 region has the DNA TGTGCCAGCAGCGAAAGAGGACGAATGACAACAGGTGAAGCTTTCTTT. Protein: CASSERGRMTTGEAFF.